The next 28 T cell receptor beta chains were all read from a single sample in a study of monozygotic twins with inflammatory bowel disease. TCRdb reprocessed the 5' RACE reads; each CDR3 protein has one entry and no DNA is given. The listing records approximately 390,000 distinct CDR3 sequences. Sequenced: blood. The receptors shown here come from a human donor with ulcerative colitis or Crohn's disease, or a healthy co-twin of an affected twin (not recorded which).

This chain links TRBV7-2 with TRBJ1-6. The CDR3 is 15 residues long. The germline V gene has CDR1 SGHTA and CDR2 FQGNSA. The CDR3 region is CASSPQVSSNSPLHF.

This chain joins TRBV20-1 and TRBJ2-3; TCRdb outputs TRBD1, but without DNA this stays unchecked. Germline V CDR1 and CDR2: DFQATT, SNEGSKA (reference sequence). This CDR3 contains 13 residues. The CDR3 loop reads CSARTGGSDTQYF.

The chain employs TRBV20-1 and TRBJ2-1. The CDR3 is 14 residues long. The V gene's germline CDR1 is DFQATT and CDR2 SNEGSKA (reference sequence). The CDR3 protein is CSARKVLSYNEQFF.

The rearrangement links TRBV6-2 or TRBV6-3 to TRBJ2-7; with no DNA, the TCRdb D assignment of TRBD2 cannot be verified. This CDR3 spans 13 amino acids. The germline V gene has CDR1 MNHEY and CDR2 SVGEGT. CDR3 residues: CASSLLLTGEQYF.

J is TRBJ2-5 and V is TRBV3-1; TCRdb outputs TRBD1, but without DNA this stays unchecked. The CDR3 length is 14 residues. Germline assignment: CDR1 LGHDT and CDR2 YNNKEL (reference sequence). This chain's CDR3 is CASSQIDRAETQYF.

The chain recombines TRBV20-1 with TRBJ2-7; TCRdb selects TRBD2, and the lack of DNA leaves this call unchecked. The CDR3 runs to 13 residues. The V gene's germline CDR1 is DFQATT and CDR2 SNEGSKA (reference sequence). The CDR3 reads CSATSGGTYEQYF.

The chain is built from TRBV7-9 and TRBJ2-7; the D call from TCRdb, TRBD1, cannot be confirmed without DNA. This CDR3 has 11 amino acids. Germline CDR1 reads SEHNR; CDR2 reads FQNEAQ (reference sequence). CDR3 sequence: CASSAGEILYF.

The chain has TRBV7-2 and TRBJ2-1; without DNA, the TCRdb call of TRBD1 cannot be checked. From germline, CDR1 is SGHTA and CDR2 FQGNSA. This CDR3 is 15 amino acids long. The CDR3 loop reads CASSFVLGPNNEQFF.

The V gene is TRBV5-1, the J gene TRBJ1-4. From germline, CDR1 is SGHRS and CDR2 YFSETQ. CDR3 length: 16 residues. The CDR3 loop is CASSFLGRATNEKLFF.

V gene TRBV18 combines with J gene TRBJ2-1. This CDR3 spans 15 amino acids. In germline, CDR1 is KGHSH, CDR2 LQKENI. The CDR3 loop reads CASSPPEVYYNEQFF.

This sequence joins TRBV7-2 and TRBJ1-1; there is no DNA to check the TCRdb D call of TRBD1. CDR3 size: 16 residues. The germline CDR1 and CDR2 sequences are SGHTA and FQGNSA. CDR3 amino acids: CASSLETGGLNTEAFF.

This chain joins TRBV28 and TRBJ1-2. In germline, CDR1 is MDHEN, CDR2 SYDVKM. The CDR3 runs to 12 residues. CDR3 residues: CASSLSGKGYTF.

The chain has TRBV5-1 and TRBJ1-1; TCRdb picks TRBD1, but there is no DNA to check that call. The CDR3 is made up of 15 amino acids. CDR1 and CDR2 (germline): SGHRS, YFSETQ. CDR3 region: CASSLGGIVDTEAFF.

This sequence joins TRBV15 and TRBJ1-5; the D call of TRBD1 rests on TCRdb alone, since no DNA is present to check it. Looked up from germline, CDR1 is LNHNV and CDR2 is YYDKDF (reference sequence). This CDR3 is 13 amino acids long. CDR3 in amino acids: CATSSRGYQPQHF.

J is TRBJ2-7 and V is TRBV7-2; TCRdb gives TRBD1 as the D gene, but with no DNA this cannot be confirmed. This CDR3 has 15 amino acids. Per germline, CDR1 SGHTA and CDR2 FQGNSA. CDR3 residues: CASSETGGDSYEQYF.

The CDR3 spells CASSSPGLAGYNEQFF. This chain uses TRBV7-8 with TRBJ2-1; no DNA is available, so the TRBD2 call from TCRdb remains unchecked. CDR3 size: 16 residues. Germline V gene lookup returns CDR1 SGHVS and CDR2 FQNEAQ.

The CDR3 reads CASSFERGGVETQYF. The V and J genes are TRBV5-6 and TRBJ2-5; TCRdb calls TRBD1, which cannot be checked without DNA. CDR1 is SGHDT, CDR2 YYEEEE, per germline. CDR3 length equals 15 residues.

The CDR3 reads CASSLRPSGAGNRELFF. The chain is built from TRBV7-8 and TRBJ2-2; TCRdb designates TRBD1, a call that cannot be tested without DNA. The length of the CDR3 is 17 residues. CDR1 and CDR2 (germline): SGHVS, FQNEAQ.

V gene TRBV3-1 combines with J gene TRBJ2-7; TCRdb outputs TRBD1, but without DNA this stays unchecked. The CDR3 is 14 residues long. The germline V gene has CDR1 LGHDT and CDR2 YNNKEL (reference sequence). The CDR3 sequence: CASSQAAGAYEQYF.

The V gene is TRBV7-2, the J gene TRBJ2-7; TCRdb's D gene call, TRBD1, goes unchecked for lack of DNA. Germline V gives CDR1 SGHTA, CDR2 FQGNSA. The CDR3 runs to 15 residues. The CDR3 loop reads CASSLRDRGYGEQYF.

The CDR3 sequence is CASSFKVQTNEKLFF. The gene calls are TRBV7-2 and TRBJ1-4. This CDR3 has 15 amino acids. The germline gives CDR1 SGHTA, CDR2 FQGNSA.

The gene calls are TRBV5-1 and TRBJ2-2; TCRdb returns TRBD1, unconfirmable since there is no DNA. In germline, CDR1 is SGHRS, CDR2 YFSETQ. CDR3 length: 15 residues. CDR3 amino acids: CASSFSGTDTGELFF.

The chain links TRBV3-1 to TRBJ1-2. CDR1 LGHDT and CDR2 YNNKEL come from the germline V gene (reference sequence). This CDR3 is 14 amino acids long. The CDR3 region is CASSLRDLAGGYTF. The entire variable domain, with the rest obtained from reference TRBV3-1 and TRBJ1-2, is as follows: DTAVSQTPKYLVTQMGNDKSIKCEQNLGHDTMYWYKQDSKKFLKIMFSYNNKELIINETVPNRFSPKSPDKAHLNLHINSLELGDSAVYFCASSLRDLAGGYTFGSGTRLTVV.

The rearrangement uses TRBV3-1 and TRBJ2-5. Germline V gene data show CDR1 as LGHDT and CDR2 as YNNKEL (reference sequence). This CDR3 contains 14 residues. The CDR3: CASSLGTNQETQYF.

The chain joins TRBV28 to TRBJ1-3; the D call of TRBD1 rests on TCRdb alone, since no DNA is present to check it. CDR1 and CDR2 (germline): MDHEN, SYDVKM. The CDR3 totals 16 residues. CDR3 residues: CASSFPGVRSGNTIYF.

The rearrangement joins TRBV2 to TRBJ2-1. The CDR3 sequence is 11 residues long. Germline V gene sequence: CDR1 SNHLY, CDR2 FYNNEI. CDR3 in amino acids: CASSSAGEQFF.

The rearrangement joins TRBV4-3 to TRBJ2-7; TCRdb's D call, TRBD2, is unchecked because there is no DNA. From germline, CDR1 is LGHNA and CDR2 YSLEER. CDR3 length: 15 residues. Here the CDR3 reads CASSQDRGGSYEQYF.

The rearrangement links TRBV18 to TRBJ2-1. The CDR3 contains 13 residues. From germline, CDR1 is KGHSH and CDR2 LQKENI. The CDR3 is CASSPLGVGEQFF.